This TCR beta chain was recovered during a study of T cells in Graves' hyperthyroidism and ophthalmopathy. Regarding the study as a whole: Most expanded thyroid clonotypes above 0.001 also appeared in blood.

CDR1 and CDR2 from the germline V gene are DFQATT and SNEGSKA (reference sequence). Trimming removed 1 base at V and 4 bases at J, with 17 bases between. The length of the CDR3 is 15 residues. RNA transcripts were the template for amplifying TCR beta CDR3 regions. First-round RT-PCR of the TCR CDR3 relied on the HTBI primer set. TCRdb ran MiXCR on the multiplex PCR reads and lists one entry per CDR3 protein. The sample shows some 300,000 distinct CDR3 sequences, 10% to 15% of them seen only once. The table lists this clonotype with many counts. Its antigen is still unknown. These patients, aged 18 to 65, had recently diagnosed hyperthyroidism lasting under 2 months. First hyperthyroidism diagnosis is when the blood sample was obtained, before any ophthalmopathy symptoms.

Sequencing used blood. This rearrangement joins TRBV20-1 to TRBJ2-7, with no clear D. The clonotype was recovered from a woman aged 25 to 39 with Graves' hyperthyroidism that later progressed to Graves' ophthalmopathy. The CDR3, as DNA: TGCAGTGCTAGAGTGGTAGCCCAGCATTCGTACGAGCAGTACTTC. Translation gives CSARVVAQHSYEQYF.